The 25 T cell receptor beta chains listed next were all sequenced from one sample in a study of CD4 T cells in lung cancer. At least 3 cm from the malignant lesion, non-adjacent lung tissue was taken from the same resection. Clones were read by immunoSEQ multiplex PCR, and TCRdb kept only the in-frame ones, dropping some. This table holds 10,000 to 11,000 clones, around 66% found once. The sequenced sample was normal lung tissue taken away from the tumor. The receptor set was obtained from a man in his sixties with non-small cell lung cancer.

The chain is built from TRBV2 and TRBJ2-5; TRBD2 is a possible D gene (8 bases). V lost 7 bases and J 4 bases, leaving 19 bases between the germline ends. This CDR3 contains 15 residues. Germline V CDR1 and CDR2: SNHLY, FYNNEI. As DNA, the CDR3 is TGTGCCAGCACCCGACAGGGACTAGACACAGAGACCCAGTACTTC. Translating it yields CASTRQGLDTETQYF.

The genes are TRBV7-3 and TRBJ2-3; 10 positions match TRBD2. The CDR3 extends over 17 amino acids. After removal of 2 bases from V and 3 bases from J, the junction contained 8 bases not matched to a gene. The germline V gene encodes CDR1 SGHTA and CDR2 FQGTGA. CDR3 coding DNA: TGTGCCAGCAGCTTACTAGCGGGAGCCCCGGGGACAGATACGCAGTATTTT. Residues: CASSLLAGAPGTDTQYF.

The rearrangement links TRBV2 to TRBJ2-7; TRBD1 is a possible D gene (6 bases). V gave up 5 bases and J gave up 2 bases, with 13 bases separating them. The CDR3 has 14 residues. From germline, CDR1 is SNHLY and CDR2 FYNNEI. The CDR3 reads CASSPPDRTYEQYV. In nucleotides, the CDR3 is TGTGCCAGCAGTCCCCCGGACAGAACCTACGAGCAGTACGTC.

This chain uses TRBV5-4 with TRBJ2-2; 8 bases fit TRBD2. This CDR3 comprises 14 residues. With 5 bases clipped from V and 7 bases from J, the junction kept 7 bases outside the gene matches. Germline loops: CDR1 SGHNT, CDR2 YYREEE (reference sequence). The CDR3 DNA is TGTGCCAGCAGGAGGACTAGCCAAGGCGGGGAGCTGTTTTTT. This gives the protein CASRRTSQGGELFF.

This chain links TRBV2 with TRBJ2-4; 12 bases map to TRBD2. Germline CDR1 SNHLY, CDR2 FYNNEI. The V segment lost 7 bases and the J segment 6 bases; nucleotides outside the gene matches: 4. The CDR3 runs 14 residues. The CDR3 DNA sequence: TGTGCCAGCACCCCGGGACTAGCGGGAAACATTCAGTACTTC. Its protein product is CASTPGLAGNIQYF.

The chain joins TRBV19 to TRBJ2-1; no clear D gene. This CDR3 region has 16 residues. V was trimmed by 2 bases and J by 0 bases, leaving 11 bases between them. Germline values: CDR1 LNHDA, CDR2 SQIVND (reference sequence). The CDR3, as DNA: TGTGCCAGTAGTATAAATAGCCGGAGCTCCTACAATGAGCAGTTCTTC. The encoded protein is CASSINSRSSYNEQFF.

The chain links TRBV15 to TRBJ1-5; TRBD1 matches at 7 bases. This CDR3 contains 16 residues. The V gene's germline CDR1 is LNHNV and CDR2 YYDKDF (reference sequence). V shed 4 bases and J 0 bases; nucleotides not matched to a gene: 6. CDR3 protein: CATSKGQPDSNQPQHF. CDR3 DNA: TGTGCCACCAGCAAGGGACAGCCAGATAGCAATCAGCCCCAGCATTTT. Drawing the rest from reference TRBV15 and TRBJ1-5, the complete variable domain is DAMVIQNPRYQVTQFGKPVTLSCSQTLNHNVMYWYQQKSSQAPKLLFHYYDKDFNNEADTPDNFQSRRPNTSFCFLDIRSPGLGDTAMYLCATSKGQPDSNQPQHFGDGTRLSIL.

The chain couples TRBV5-6 to TRBJ2-5; 7 bases agree with TRBD2. The better agreement between TRBJ2-7 and the DNA end casts doubt on the J call. The germline V gene encodes CDR1 SGHDT and CDR2 YYEEEE. There are 16 residues in the CDR3. The CDR3 region has the DNA TGTGCCAGCAGCTTGGGTAGCGGGCTCGGTTGGTTCGAGCAGTACTTC. Encoded protein: CASSLGSGLGWFEQYF.

The J gene is TRBJ1-2, the V gene TRBV28, with D tentatively TRBD1 (6 bases). The CDR3 runs to 11 residues. The germline gives CDR1 MDHEN, CDR2 SYDVKM. V was cut by 8 bases and J by 2 bases, with 6 bases left in between. The CDR3 loop is CASGQNYGYTF. The CDR3 nucleotides are TGTGCCAGCGGACAGAACTATGGCTACACCTTC.

Concerning this clone itself: The junction departs from germline at one end; a sequencing error may be responsible. This rearrangement joins TRBV20-1 to TRBJ1-1, with D hard to call. This CDR3 is built from 11 residues. Germline V gene data show CDR1 as DFQATT and CDR2 as SNEGSKA (reference sequence). CDR3 DNA sequence: TGCAGTGCCAGAGGTCGGACTGAAGCTTTCTTT. This encodes CSARGRTEAFF.

This clone was counted only a few times. V and J are TRBV13 and TRBJ1-2; 7 bases align to TRBD1. The germline V gene has CDR1 PRHDT and CDR2 FYEKMQ (reference sequence). V lost 5 bases to trimming and J lost 3 bases; unmatched junction nucleotides: 27. The CDR3 consists of 21 residues. Written as DNA, the CDR3 is TGTGCCAGCAGCACCATAGTCTCACAACGCGTTGATACAGGGGTGGACTATGGCTACACCTTC. Its translation is CASSTIVSQRVDTGVDYGYTF.

This rearrangement joins TRBV5-1 to TRBJ2-5; 12 nucleotides agree with TRBD1. Trimming cost V 0 bases and J 4 bases; bases outside gene matches: 1. The CDR3 covers 15 residues. Germline CDR1 SGHRS, CDR2 YFSETQ. The CDR3 region has the DNA TGCGCCAGCAGCTTGGGGGGACAGGGGGCAGAGACCCAGTACTTC. Its translation: CASSLGGQGAETQYF.

This sequence joins TRBV5-1 and TRBJ2-7; 13 bases are a match to TRBD2. Per germline, CDR1 SGHRS and CDR2 YFSETQ. V lost 2 bases to trimming and J lost 7 bases; unmatched junction nucleotides: 6. This CDR3 contains 15 residues. In DNA, the CDR3 is TGCGCCAGCAGCTTCGGACTAGCGGGAGTAAATGAGCAGTACGTC. Translation gives CASSFGLAGVNEQYV.

The chain joins TRBV7-8 to TRBJ2-5; 8 bases agree with TRBD2. The CDR3 is made up of 15 amino acids. The germline V gene encodes CDR1 SGHVS and CDR2 FQNEAQ. V lost 3 bases, J lost 2 bases, and 5 bases stayed unmatched. The CDR3 protein is CASSFQRERQETQYF. CDR3 in DNA: TGTGCCAGCAGCTTTCAGCGGGAGAGGCAAGAGACCCAGTACTTC.

V and J are TRBV10-2 and TRBJ2-7; TRBD2 is a possible D gene (6 bases). Deletions cut 7 bases from V and 2 bases from J, with 12 bases between. The CDR3 loop spans 13 amino acids. The V gene's germline CDR1 is WSHSY and CDR2 SAAADI. CDR3 residues: CASKALAAYEQYF. DNA of the CDR3: TGCGCCAGCAAAGCATTAGCGGCCTACGAGCAGTACTTC.

The chain links TRBV5-1 to TRBJ2-1; 7 nucleotides match TRBD2. CDR3 length equals 15 residues. Germline V gene sequence: CDR1 SGHRS, CDR2 YFSETQ. Losses at the gene ends were 0 bases for V and 3 bases for J; bases not matched to a gene: 3. CDR3 DNA sequence: TGCGCCAGCAGCTTGGCGGCGGGAGACTACAATGAGCAGTTCTTC. Translation: CASSLAAGDYNEQFF. The whole variable domain, remainder taken from reference TRBV5-1 and TRBJ2-1, is KAGVTQTPRYLIKTRGQQVTLSCSPISGHRSVSWYQQTPGQGLQFLFEYFSETQRNKGNFPGRFSGRQFSNSRSEMNVSTLELGDSALYLCASSLAAGDYNEQFFGPGTRLTVL.

V usage is TRBV12-5 and J usage is TRBJ2-2, with a possible D match to TRBD2 (6 bases). The germline V and J ends were trimmed by 7 bases and 8 bases, with 14 bases remaining between them. CDR1 and CDR2 (germline): LGHNT, FRNRAP. The CDR3 has 13 amino acids. CDR3 sequence: CASALSGAGELFF. The CDR3 coding sequence is TGTGCTAGTGCCCTGTCGGGAGCTGGGGAGCTGTTTTTT. The variable domain in full, completed from reference TRBV12-5 and TRBJ2-2, reads DARVTQTPRHKVTEMGQEVTMRCQPILGHNTVFWYRQTMMQGLELLAYFRNRAPLDDSGMPKDRFSAEMPDATLATLKIQPSEPRDSAVYFCASALSGAGELFFGEGSRLTVL.

The CDR3 protein is CASRVTGDSNQPQHF. The CDR3 nucleotides are TGTGCCAGCAGGGTCACAGGAGATAGCAATCAGCCCCAGCATTTT. The rearrangement uses TRBV6-5 and TRBJ1-5, with a tentative D call TRBD1 (5 bases). The ends were cut back, 6 bases at V and 0 bases at J, with 12 bases in the middle. The CDR3 totals 15 residues. CDR1 is MNHEY, CDR2 SVGAGI, per germline.

J is TRBJ1-2 and V is TRBV7-9; TRBD1 matches at 10 bases. Germline values: CDR1 SEHNR, CDR2 FQNEAQ (reference sequence). Trimming took 1 base from V and 8 from J; bases not matched to a gene: 10. The CDR3 is 16 amino acids. The chain's CDR3 is CASSLGNTGQGNGYTF. CDR3 DNA sequence: TGTGCCAGCAGCTTAGGGAATACGGGACAGGGGAACGGCTACACCTTC.

This clone was picked up one time. The chain carries TRBV14 and TRBJ1-3; 8 bases align to TRBD1. The CDR3 contains 14 residues. The V and J ends lost 4 bases and 1 base, in that order; junction bases with no gene match: 0. Germline CDR1 reads SGHDN; CDR2 reads FVKESK. CDR3 in DNA: TGTGCCAGCAGCCGGACAGGGTCTGGAAACACCATATATTTT. Amino acids: CASSRTGSGNTIYF.

V gene TRBV5-1 combines with J gene TRBJ2-5; 10 bases are a match to TRBD2. The CDR3 runs to 17 residues. Germline values: CDR1 SGHRS, CDR2 YFSETQ. With V trimmed by 0 bases and J by 2 bases, 7 bases remained unmatched. CDR3 amino acids: CASSLGVAGGVQETQYF. The CDR3 bases are TGCGCCAGCAGCTTGGGGGTAGCGGGAGGAGTGCAAGAGACCCAGTACTTC.

The chain is built from TRBV6-1 and TRBJ2-1, with 8 bases matching TRBD2. The CDR3 contains 13 residues. Germline CDR1 is MNHNS and CDR2 is SASEGT. Unmatched junction bases numbered 6, after V lost 6 bases and J lost 8 bases. CDR3 protein: CASRGSGGYEQFF. The CDR3 nucleotides read TGTGCCAGCAGAGGCAGCGGGGGATATGAGCAGTTCTTC.

CDR3 region: CASSSARDRSNYGYTF. In DNA, the CDR3 is TGTGCCAGCAGTTCCGCAAGGGACAGATCTAACTATGGCTACACCTTC. This chain connects TRBV5-6 to TRBJ1-2; 7 nucleotides match TRBD1. Germline-derived CDR1 and CDR2 are SGHDT and YYEEEE. The ends lost 5 bases at V and 0 bases at J; junction bases unmatched: 10. The CDR3 is 16 residues long. The full variable domain, rest sourced from reference TRBV5-6 and TRBJ1-2, is DAGVTQSPTHLIKTRGQQVTLRCSPKSGHDTVSWYQQALGQGPQFIFQYYEEEERQRGNFPDRFSGHQFPNYSSELNVNALLLGDSALYLCASSSARDRSNYGYTFGSGTRLTVV.

J is TRBJ2-1 and V is TRBV28; a weak D match, TRBD2 (5 bases). The CDR3 length is 11 residues. Trimming pared 3 bases from V and 8 bases from J, leaving 5 bases between. Germline CDR1 is MDHEN and CDR2 is SYDVKM. The CDR3: CASSLRDEQFF. CDR3 coding DNA: TGTGCCAGCAGTTTGAGGGATGAGCAGTTCTTC.

This chain uses TRBV19 with TRBJ1-1; 8 nucleotides align to TRBD1. The junction had 11 bases not matched to a gene; V was cut back by 6 bases and J by 11 bases. The length of the CDR3 is 13 residues. Germline CDR1 is LNHDA and CDR2 is SQIVND (reference sequence). This CDR3 is CASRPRDRRRAFF. DNA of the CDR3: TGTGCCAGTAGGCCCAGGGACAGGCGACGGGCTTTCTTT.